Shown below are 20 T cell receptor beta chains from a single sample sequenced in a study of glioma-infiltrating T cells. TCR alpha and beta CDR3 regions were amplified from RNA using iRepertoire nested multiplex PCR. TCRdb re-derived calls from the multiplex PCR reads in MiXCR, one entry per CDR3 protein. The table has about 130,000 distinct CDR3 sequences, more than 20% seen once; the top ten hold 27%. Sequenced: glioma tissue, nonneoplastic brain tissue, or PBMCs (not recorded which). The origin of the receptors is a human donor with low-grade glioma or glioblastoma, undergoing nonglioma brain surgery, or in good health (not recorded which).

This clonotype was counted a few times. The rearrangement joins TRBV6-1 to TRBJ2-5, with 8 bases that match TRBD2. J was trimmed by 7 bases and V by 6 bases; bases with no gene match: 7. CDR3 length: 13 amino acids. The V gene's germline CDR1 is MNHNS and CDR2 SASEGT. The CDR3 spells CASSRGGGGTQYF. The CDR3 nucleotides are TGTGCCAGCAGCCGGGGGGGCGGGGGGACCCAGTACTTC.

This clonotype occurred many times. The chain has TRBV6-1 and TRBJ2-7; the match to TRBD1 covers 7 bases. The germline CDR1 and CDR2 sequences are MNHNS and SASEGT. The CDR3 runs to 12 residues. Trimming cost V 8 bases and J 1 base; bases outside gene matches: 2. The CDR3 sequence is CASRDRSYEQYV. The CDR3 DNA reads as TGTGCCAGCCGGGACAGATCCTACGAGCAGTACGTC.

This clonotype occurred a few times. The chain carries TRBV19 and TRBJ2-1; D might be TRBD1 or TRBD2, each matching 5 bases. The germline gives CDR1 LNHDA, CDR2 SQIVND (reference sequence). This CDR3 has 14 residues. Trimming left V 4 bases short and J 4 bases short, with 11 bases between. The CDR3 region is CASSRGRIYNEQFF. CDR3 coding DNA: TGTGCCAGTAGTAGGGGACGGATATACAATGAGCAGTTCTTC.

This clonotype was seen at least ten times. The V call is TRBV20-1, the J call TRBJ1-5, with D unclear. Trimming cost V 3 bases and J 4 bases, with 7 bases left between them. This CDR3 comprises 12 residues. The germline CDR1 and CDR2 sequences are DFQATT and SNEGSKA (reference sequence). The CDR3 here is CSARRRNQPQHF. The CDR3, as DNA: TGCAGTGCTAGGAGGAGAAATCAGCCCCAGCATTTT.

This chain connects TRBV28 to TRBJ2-1, with TRBD2 matching over 13 bases. This CDR3 has 15 residues. CDR1 is MDHEN, CDR2 SYDVKM, per germline. V was pared by 5 bases and J by 7 bases, with 5 bases of the junction left unmatched. CDR3 in DNA: TGTGCCAGCAGTCGGGGACTAGCGGGGAGGAATGAGCAGTTCTTC. Amino acids: CASSRGLAGRNEQFF.

This clonotype has more than one count but fewer than ten. The V call is TRBV4-1, the J call TRBJ1-2; D is ambiguous. Trimming shortened V by 1 base and J by 8 bases, and 14 bases separated the two germline ends. The germline V gene has CDR1 MGHRA and CDR2 YSYEKL. This CDR3 is 14 amino acids long. CDR3: CASSQGDGIGGYTF. The CDR3 DNA reads TGCGCCAGCAGCCAAGGAGACGGGATCGGCGGCTACACCTTC.

This clonotype has ten or more counts. This sequence joins TRBV20-1 and TRBJ1-1, with D perhaps matching TRBD1 (5 bases). This CDR3 is built from 13 residues. Trimming removed 0 bases at V and 9 bases at J, with 14 bases between. Germline assignment: CDR1 DFQATT and CDR2 SNEGSKA (reference sequence). DNA for the CDR3: TGCAGTGCTAGAGATCAGGGAGGGAATCAAGCTTTCTTT. Translating it yields CSARDQGGNQAFF.

This clonotype occurred a few times. The genes are TRBV6-1 and TRBJ1-2, with 9 bases matching TRBD1. The CDR3 consists of 14 residues. Germline CDR1 MNHNS, CDR2 SASEGT. V shed 5 bases and J 6 bases; nucleotides not matched to a gene: 7. The CDR3 DNA reads TGTGCCAGCAGTCTGGGACAGGGTTGGAATGGCTACACCTTC. This encodes CASSLGQGWNGYTF.

As to this clonotype: The junction departs from the called germline gene at one end, perhaps through a read error. The chain joins TRBV28 to TRBJ2-3, with 10 bases aligning to TRBD1. The CDR3 is 14 amino acids. The germline gives CDR1 MDHEN, CDR2 SYDVKM. The DNA of the CDR3 is TGTGCCAGTAGTCGACAGGGGGCCACAGATCCGCAGTATTTT. As protein: CASSRQGATDPQYF.

This clonotype was picked up many times. The CDR3 nucleotides read TGTGCCACCAAGGCGCGGGGGGGCCGGAACAATGAGCAGTTCTTC. This encodes CATKARGGRNNEQFF. V usage is TRBV19 and J usage is TRBJ2-1; 9 bases are shared with TRBD2. V shed 10 bases, J shed 5 bases, and the junction held 12 bases outside the gene matches. This CDR3 is 15 amino acids long. The germline CDR1 and CDR2 sequences are LNHDA and SQIVND (reference sequence).

The genes are TRBV7-9 and TRBJ1-1; 9 nucleotides agree with TRBD1. The CDR3 sequence is 16 residues long. CDR1 is SEHNR, CDR2 FQNEAQ, per germline (reference sequence). The V gene end was trimmed by 1 base and the J gene end by 5 bases; junction bases not matched to a gene: 8. CDR3 bases: TGTGCCAGCAGCTTAGACCGGACAGGGGTAAAAACTGAAGCTTTCTTT. This codes for CASSLDRTGVKTEAFF. Drawing the rest from reference TRBV7-9 and TRBJ1-1, the complete variable domain is DTGVSQNPRHKITKRGQNVTFRCDPISEHNRLYWYRQTLGQGPEFLTYFQNEAQLEKSRLLSDRFSAERPKGSFSTLEIQRTEQGDSAMYLCASSLDRTGVKTEAFFGQGTRLTVV.

The CDR3 DNA sequence: TGTGCCAGCAGTTTTACGGACACCACCTCCACAGATACGCAGTATTTT. This codes for CASSFTDTTSTDTQYF. The chain combines TRBV28 with TRBJ2-3; D might be TRBD1 (5 bases). Trimming took off 3 bases at V and 2 bases at J, with 15 bases between the two ends. Per germline, CDR1 MDHEN and CDR2 SYDVKM. The CDR3 has 16 residues.

This clonotype came up many times. This chain connects TRBV27 to TRBJ1-5; D may be TRBD1 (6 bases). CDR1 and CDR2 (germline): MNHEY, SMNVEV (reference sequence). This CDR3 contains 14 residues. Trimming shortened V by 5 bases and J by 3 bases, and 11 bases separated the two germline ends. CDR3 amino acids: CASSPDSLNQPQHF. As DNA, the CDR3 is TGTGCCAGCAGTCCGGACAGCCTCAATCAGCCCCAGCATTTT.

This clonotype showed up many times. This rearrangement joins TRBV20-1 to TRBJ1-6; D not resolved. V was pared by 6 bases and J by 10 bases, with 10 bases between. CDR1 is DFQATT and CDR2 is SNEGSKA in the germline V gene (reference sequence). This CDR3 is built from 11 residues. CDR3 loop: CSAVQVSPLHF. The CDR3 nucleotides are TGCAGTGCCGTCCAAGTCTCACCCCTCCACTTT.

This clonotype has a count of ten or more. The genes are TRBV4-1 and TRBJ1-1; D is ambiguous. V lost 4 bases, J lost 2 bases, and 20 bases lay in between. Germline CDR1 reads MGHRA; CDR2 reads YSYEKL. The CDR3 covers 17 residues. In DNA form, the CDR3 reads TGCGCCAGCAGCCTCTACCCCGTATCCGCAGCAAACACTGAAGCTTTCTTT. Translating it yields CASSLYPVSAANTEAFF.

This clonotype has more than one count but fewer than ten. This chain uses TRBV7-2 with TRBJ1-1; TRBD1 matches at 7 bases. CDR3 length equals 16 residues. The V segment lost 3 bases and the J segment 2 bases; nucleotides outside the gene matches: 9. From germline, CDR1 is SGHTA and CDR2 FQGNSA. CDR3 amino acids: CASSFRQGGSNTEAFF. CDR3 DNA sequence: TGTGCCAGCAGCTTTAGACAGGGAGGGAGCAACACTGAAGCTTTCTTT.

This sequence joins TRBV27 and TRBJ1-5; 7 positions agree with TRBD1. V was pared by 7 bases and J by 5 bases, with 11 bases of the junction left unmatched. This CDR3 comprises 15 residues. From germline, CDR1 is MNHEY and CDR2 SMNVEV (reference sequence). CDR3 DNA sequence: TGTGCCAGCAATTCCGGACAGGCAAGGTATCAGCCCCAGCATTTT. It translates to CASNSGQARYQPQHF.

In this sample, this clonotype turned up many times. The chain has TRBV28 and TRBJ1-6; TRBD1 is a possible D gene (6 bases). Trimming took off 7 bases at V and 4 bases at J, with 14 bases between the two ends. CDR1 MDHEN and CDR2 SYDVKM come from the germline V gene. This CDR3 is 15 amino acids long. The CDR3 loop is CASTEGTPYNSPLHF. CDR3 bases: TGTGCCAGCACCGAGGGGACACCATATAATTCACCCCTCCACTTT.

A few counts support this clonotype. The chain employs TRBV29-1 and TRBJ2-3, with D unresolved. V shed 0 bases and J shed 8 bases, with 12 bases lying between them. Germline-derived CDR1 and CDR2 are SQVTM and ANQGSEA. The CDR3 loop spans 13 amino acids. CDR3 protein: CSVEEGMPGTQYF. In DNA, the CDR3 is TGCAGCGTTGAAGAAGGTATGCCGGGTACGCAGTATTTT.

A remark on this clonotype: This sequence may be a read error, since a much larger clone differs from it by one base. In this CDR3 the conserved last residue, phenylalanine or tryptophan, is missing, so a read error is likely. V gene TRBV7-6 combines with J gene TRBJ2-5; no clear D. The CDR3 is 12 amino acids. Trimming took 3 bases from V and 5 from J, leaving 7 bases between them. The germline V gene has CDR1 SGHVS and CDR2 FNYEAQ. The CDR3 is CASSFAPETQYL. For the CDR3, the DNA is TGTGCCAGCAGCTTTGCACCGGAGACCCAGTACTTA.